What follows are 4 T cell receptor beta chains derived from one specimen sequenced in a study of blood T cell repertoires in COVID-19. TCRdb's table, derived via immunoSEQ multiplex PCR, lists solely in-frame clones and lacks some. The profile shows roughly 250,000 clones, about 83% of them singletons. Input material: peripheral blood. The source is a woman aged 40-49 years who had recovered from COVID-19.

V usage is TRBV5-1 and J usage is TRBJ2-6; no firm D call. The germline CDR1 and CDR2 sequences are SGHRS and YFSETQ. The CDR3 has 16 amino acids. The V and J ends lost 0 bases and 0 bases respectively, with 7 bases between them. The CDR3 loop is CASSLGESSGANVLTF. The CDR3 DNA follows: TGCGCCAGCAGCTTGGGCGAGAGCTCTGGGGCCAACGTCCTGACTTTC.

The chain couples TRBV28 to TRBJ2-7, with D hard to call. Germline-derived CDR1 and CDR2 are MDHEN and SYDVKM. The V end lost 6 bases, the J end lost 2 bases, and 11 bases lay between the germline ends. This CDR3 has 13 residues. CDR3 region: CASSLSDAYEQYF. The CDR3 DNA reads TGTGCCAGCAGCCTGAGCGATGCCTACGAGCAGTACTTC. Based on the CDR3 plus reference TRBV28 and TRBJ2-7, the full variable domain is DVKVTQSSRYLVKRTGEKVFLECVQDMDHENMFWYRQDPGLGLRLIYFSYDVKMKEKGDIPEGYSVSREKKERFSLILESASTNQTSMYLCASSLSDAYEQYFGPGTRLTVT.

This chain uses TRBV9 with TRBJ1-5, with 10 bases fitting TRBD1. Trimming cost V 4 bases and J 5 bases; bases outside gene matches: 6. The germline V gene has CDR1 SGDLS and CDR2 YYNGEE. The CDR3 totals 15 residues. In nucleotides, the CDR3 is TGTGCCAGCAGCCTCGACGGGACAGGGGATCAGCCCCAGCATTTT. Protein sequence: CASSLDGTGDQPQHF.

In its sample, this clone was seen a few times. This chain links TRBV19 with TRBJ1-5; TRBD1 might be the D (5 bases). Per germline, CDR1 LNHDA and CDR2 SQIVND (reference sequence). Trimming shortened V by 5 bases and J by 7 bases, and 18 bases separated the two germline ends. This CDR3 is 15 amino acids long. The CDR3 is CASSPAEEGPQPQHF. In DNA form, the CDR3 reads TGTGCCAGTAGTCCTGCCGAGGAGGGGCCCCAGCCCCAGCATTTT.